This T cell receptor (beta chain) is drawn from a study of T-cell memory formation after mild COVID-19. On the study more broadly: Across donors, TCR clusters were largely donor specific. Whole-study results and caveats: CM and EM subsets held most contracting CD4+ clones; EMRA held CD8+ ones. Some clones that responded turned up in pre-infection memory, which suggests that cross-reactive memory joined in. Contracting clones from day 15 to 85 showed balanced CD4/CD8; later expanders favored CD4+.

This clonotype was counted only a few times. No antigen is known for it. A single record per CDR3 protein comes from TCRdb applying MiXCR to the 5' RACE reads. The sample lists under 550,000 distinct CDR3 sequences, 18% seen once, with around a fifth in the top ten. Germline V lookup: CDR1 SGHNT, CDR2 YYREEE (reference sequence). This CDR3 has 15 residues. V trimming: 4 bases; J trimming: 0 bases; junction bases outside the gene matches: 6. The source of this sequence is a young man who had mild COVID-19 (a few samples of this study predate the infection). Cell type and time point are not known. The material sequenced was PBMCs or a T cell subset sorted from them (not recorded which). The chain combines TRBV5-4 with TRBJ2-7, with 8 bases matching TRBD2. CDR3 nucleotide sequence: TGTGCCAGCAGCATTTCTAGCGGGCGCTCCTACGAGCAGTACTTC. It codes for CASSISSGRSYEQYF.